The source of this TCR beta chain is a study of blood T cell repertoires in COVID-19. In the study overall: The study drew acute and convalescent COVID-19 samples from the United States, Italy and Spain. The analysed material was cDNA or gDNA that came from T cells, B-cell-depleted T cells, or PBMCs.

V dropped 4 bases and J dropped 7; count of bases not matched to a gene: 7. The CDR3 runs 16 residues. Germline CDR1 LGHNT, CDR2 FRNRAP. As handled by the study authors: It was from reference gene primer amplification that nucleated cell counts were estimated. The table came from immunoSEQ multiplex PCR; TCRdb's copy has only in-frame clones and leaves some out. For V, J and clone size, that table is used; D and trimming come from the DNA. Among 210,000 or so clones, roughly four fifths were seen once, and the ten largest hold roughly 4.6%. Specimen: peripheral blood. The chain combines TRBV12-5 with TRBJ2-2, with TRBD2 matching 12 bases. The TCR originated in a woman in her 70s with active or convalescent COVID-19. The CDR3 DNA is TGTGCTAGTGGTTCGCGACTAGCGGGAGTCAGCGGGGAGCTGTTTTTT. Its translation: CASGSRLAGVSGELFF.